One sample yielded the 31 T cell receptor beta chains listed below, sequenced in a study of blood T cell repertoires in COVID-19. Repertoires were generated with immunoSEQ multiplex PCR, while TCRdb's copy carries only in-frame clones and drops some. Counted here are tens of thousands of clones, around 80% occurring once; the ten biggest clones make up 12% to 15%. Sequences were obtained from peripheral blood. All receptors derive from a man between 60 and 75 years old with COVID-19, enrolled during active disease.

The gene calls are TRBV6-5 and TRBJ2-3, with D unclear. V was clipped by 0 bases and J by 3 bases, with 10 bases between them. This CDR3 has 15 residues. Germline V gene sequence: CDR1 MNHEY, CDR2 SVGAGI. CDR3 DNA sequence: TGTGCCAGCAGTTACTCGAGATCCAAGACAGATACGCAGTATTTT. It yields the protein CASSYSRSKTDTQYF.

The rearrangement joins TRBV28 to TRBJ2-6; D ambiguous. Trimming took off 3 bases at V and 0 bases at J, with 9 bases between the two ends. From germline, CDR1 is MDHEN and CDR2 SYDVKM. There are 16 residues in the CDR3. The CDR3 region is CASSLRRHSGANVLTF. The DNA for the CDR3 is TGTGCCAGCAGTTTGAGGCGGCACTCTGGGGCCAACGTCCTGACTTTC.

This chain's CDR3 is CASRRTSGSETQYF. DNA for the CDR3: TGTGCCAGCAGAAGGACTAGCGGGAGCGAGACCCAGTACTTC. The genes are TRBV6-6 and TRBJ2-5; 13 bases match TRBD2. The germline CDR1 and CDR2 sequences are MNHNY and SVGAGI (reference sequence). Germline trimming cut 6 bases from V and 5 bases from J; bases unmatched to any gene: 3. The CDR3 is 14 amino acids.

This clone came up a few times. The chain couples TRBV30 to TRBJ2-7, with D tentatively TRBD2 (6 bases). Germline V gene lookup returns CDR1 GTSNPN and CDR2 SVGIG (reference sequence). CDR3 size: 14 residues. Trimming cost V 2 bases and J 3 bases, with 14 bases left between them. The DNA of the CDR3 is TGTGCCTGGAGTCGTACCCTCGGGAGCTACGAGCAGTACTTC. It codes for CAWSRTLGSYEQYF.

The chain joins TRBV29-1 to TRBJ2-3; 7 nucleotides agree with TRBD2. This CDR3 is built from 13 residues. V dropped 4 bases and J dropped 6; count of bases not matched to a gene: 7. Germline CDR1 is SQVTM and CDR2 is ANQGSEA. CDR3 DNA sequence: TGCAGCGTTGGCCAAATGGGGGGGGATACGCAGTATTTT. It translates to CSVGQMGGDTQYF.

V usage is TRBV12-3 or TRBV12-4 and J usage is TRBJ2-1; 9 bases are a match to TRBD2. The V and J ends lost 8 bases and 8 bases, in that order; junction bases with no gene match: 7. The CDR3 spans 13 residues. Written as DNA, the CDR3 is TGTGCCAGCTGGGGCGGGAGGGGGTATGAGCAGTTCTTC. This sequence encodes CASWGGRGYEQFF.

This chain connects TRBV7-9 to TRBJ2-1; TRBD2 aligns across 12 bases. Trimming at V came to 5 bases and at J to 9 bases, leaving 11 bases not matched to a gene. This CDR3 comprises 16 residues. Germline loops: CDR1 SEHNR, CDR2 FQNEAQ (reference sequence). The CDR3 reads CASSLSQLAGGVEQFF. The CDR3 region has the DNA TGTGCCAGCAGCCTTTCTCAACTAGCGGGAGGTGTTGAGCAGTTCTTC.

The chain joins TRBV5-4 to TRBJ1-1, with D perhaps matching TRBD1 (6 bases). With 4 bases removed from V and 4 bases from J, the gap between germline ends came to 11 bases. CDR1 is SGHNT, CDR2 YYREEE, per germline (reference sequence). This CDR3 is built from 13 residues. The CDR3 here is CASSSQQGTEAFF. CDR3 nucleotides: TGTGCCAGCAGCAGTCAACAGGGCACTGAAGCTTTCTTT.

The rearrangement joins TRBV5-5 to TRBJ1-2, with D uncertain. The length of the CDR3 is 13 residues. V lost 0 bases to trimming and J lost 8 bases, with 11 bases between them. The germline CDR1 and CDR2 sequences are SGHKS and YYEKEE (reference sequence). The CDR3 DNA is TGTGCCAGCAGCTTGGCAAGCGGTGGAGGCTACACCTTC. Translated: CASSLASGGGYTF.

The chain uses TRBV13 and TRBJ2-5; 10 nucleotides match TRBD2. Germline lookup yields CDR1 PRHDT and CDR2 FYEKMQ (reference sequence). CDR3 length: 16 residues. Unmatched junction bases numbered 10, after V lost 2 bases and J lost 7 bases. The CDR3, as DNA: TGTGCCAGCAGCTTAAGGCCTAGCGGGAGAATGGGGACCCAGTACTTC. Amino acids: CASSLRPSGRMGTQYF.

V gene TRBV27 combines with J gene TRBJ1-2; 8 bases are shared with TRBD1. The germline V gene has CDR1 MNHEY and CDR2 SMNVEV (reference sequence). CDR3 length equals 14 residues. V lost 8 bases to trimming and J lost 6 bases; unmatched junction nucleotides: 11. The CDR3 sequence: CASGVPGQANGYTF. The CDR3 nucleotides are TGTGCCAGCGGGGTACCGGGACAGGCCAATGGCTACACCTTC.

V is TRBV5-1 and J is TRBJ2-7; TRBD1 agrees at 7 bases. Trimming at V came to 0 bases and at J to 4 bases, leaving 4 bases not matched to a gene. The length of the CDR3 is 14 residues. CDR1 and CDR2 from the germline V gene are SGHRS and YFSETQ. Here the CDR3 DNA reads TGCGCCAGCAGCTTGGAAGGGGGCCGTTACGAGCAGTACTTC. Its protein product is CASSLEGGRYEQYF.

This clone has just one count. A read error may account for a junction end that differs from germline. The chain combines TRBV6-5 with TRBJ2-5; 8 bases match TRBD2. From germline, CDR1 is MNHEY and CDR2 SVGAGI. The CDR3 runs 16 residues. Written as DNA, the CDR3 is TGTGCCGGCAGTTACACCCCTAGCGGGCTCCAAGAGACCCAGTACTTC. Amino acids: CAGSYTPSGLQETQYF.

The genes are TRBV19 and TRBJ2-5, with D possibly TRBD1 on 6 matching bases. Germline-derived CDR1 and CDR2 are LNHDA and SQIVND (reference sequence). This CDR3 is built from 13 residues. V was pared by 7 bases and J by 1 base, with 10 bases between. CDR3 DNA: TGTGCCAGTAAGAACAGGGCCCAAGAGACCCAGTACTTC. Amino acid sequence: CASKNRAQETQYF.

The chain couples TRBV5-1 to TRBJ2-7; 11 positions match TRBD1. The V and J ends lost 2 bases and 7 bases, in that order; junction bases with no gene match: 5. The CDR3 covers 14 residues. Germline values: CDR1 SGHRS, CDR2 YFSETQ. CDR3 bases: TGCGCCAGCAGCTTCGGGACAGGGGGTGGGGAGCAGTACTTC. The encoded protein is CASSFGTGGGEQYF.

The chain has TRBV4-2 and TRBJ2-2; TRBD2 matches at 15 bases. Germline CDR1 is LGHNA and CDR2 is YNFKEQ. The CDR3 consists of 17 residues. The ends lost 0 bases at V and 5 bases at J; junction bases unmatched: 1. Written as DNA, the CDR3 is TGTGCCAGCAGCCAAGAGGGACTAGCGGGAGGTACCGGGGAGCTGTTTTTT. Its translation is CASSQEGLAGGTGELFF.

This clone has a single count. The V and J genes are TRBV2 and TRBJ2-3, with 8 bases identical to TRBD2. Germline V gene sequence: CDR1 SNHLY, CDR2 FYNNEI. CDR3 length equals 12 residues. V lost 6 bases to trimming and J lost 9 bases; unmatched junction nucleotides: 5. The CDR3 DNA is TGTGCCAGCAGCGCCGGGGGGGCGACGCAGTATTTT. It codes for CASSAGGATQYF.

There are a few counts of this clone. CDR3 in DNA: TGCGCCAGCAGCCCTAGGACTAGCGGGGGGACTTCGTCGGATACGCAGTATTTT. It translates to CASSPRTSGGTSSDTQYF. The rearrangement links TRBV5-1 to TRBJ2-3; 14 nucleotides agree with TRBD2. This CDR3 spans 18 amino acids. The germline gives CDR1 SGHRS, CDR2 YFSETQ. V shed 4 bases and J 6 bases; nucleotides not matched to a gene: 13.

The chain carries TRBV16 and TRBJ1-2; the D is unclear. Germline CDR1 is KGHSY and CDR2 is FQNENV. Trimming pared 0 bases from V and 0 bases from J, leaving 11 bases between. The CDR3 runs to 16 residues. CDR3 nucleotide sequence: TGTGCCAGCAGCCAATCGAGAACAGTTACTAACTATGGCTACACCTTC. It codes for CASSQSRTVTNYGYTF.

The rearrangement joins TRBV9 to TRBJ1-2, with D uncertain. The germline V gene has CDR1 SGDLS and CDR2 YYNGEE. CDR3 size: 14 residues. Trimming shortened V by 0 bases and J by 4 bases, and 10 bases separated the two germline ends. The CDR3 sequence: CASSVATGGYGYTF. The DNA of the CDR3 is TGTGCCAGCAGCGTAGCTACGGGAGGCTATGGCTACACCTTC.

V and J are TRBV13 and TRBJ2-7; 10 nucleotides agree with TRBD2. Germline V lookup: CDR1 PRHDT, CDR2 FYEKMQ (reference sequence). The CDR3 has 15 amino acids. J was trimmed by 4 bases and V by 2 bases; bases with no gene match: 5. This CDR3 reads CASSLRAGGSYEQYF. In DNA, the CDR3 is TGTGCCAGCAGCTTAAGAGCGGGAGGGTCGTACGAGCAGTACTTC. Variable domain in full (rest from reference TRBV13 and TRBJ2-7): AAGVIQSPRHLIKEKRETATLKCYPIPRHDTVYWYQQGPGQDPQFLISFYEKMQSDKGSIPDRFSAQQFSDYHSELNMSSLELGDSALYFCASSLRAGGSYEQYFGPGTRLTVT.

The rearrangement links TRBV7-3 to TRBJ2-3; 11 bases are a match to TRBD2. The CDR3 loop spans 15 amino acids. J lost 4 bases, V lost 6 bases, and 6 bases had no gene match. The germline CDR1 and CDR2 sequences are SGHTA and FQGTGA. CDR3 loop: CASSSSGGIADTQYF. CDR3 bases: TGTGCCAGCAGTTCTAGCGGGGGGATTGCAGATACGCAGTATTTT.

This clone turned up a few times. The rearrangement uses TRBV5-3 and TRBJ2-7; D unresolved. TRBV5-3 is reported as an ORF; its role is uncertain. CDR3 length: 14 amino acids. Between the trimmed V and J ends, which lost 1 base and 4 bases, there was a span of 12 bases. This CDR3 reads CARSLYLAVYEQYF. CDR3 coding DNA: TGTGCCAGAAGCTTGTACTTAGCAGTATACGAGCAGTACTTC.

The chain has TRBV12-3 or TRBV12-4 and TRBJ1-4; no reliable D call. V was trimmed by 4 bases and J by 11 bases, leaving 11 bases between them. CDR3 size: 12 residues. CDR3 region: CASSSRSEKLFF. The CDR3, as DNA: TGTGCCAGCAGTTCCCGGTCTGAGAAACTGTTTTTT.

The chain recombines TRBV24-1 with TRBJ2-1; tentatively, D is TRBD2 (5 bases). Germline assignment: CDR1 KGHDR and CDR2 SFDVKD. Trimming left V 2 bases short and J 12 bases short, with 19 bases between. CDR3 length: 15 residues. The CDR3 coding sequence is TGTGCCACCAGTGATTATGGAGAGGGTTATTCCGGGCAGTTCTTC. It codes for CATSDYGEGYSGQFF.

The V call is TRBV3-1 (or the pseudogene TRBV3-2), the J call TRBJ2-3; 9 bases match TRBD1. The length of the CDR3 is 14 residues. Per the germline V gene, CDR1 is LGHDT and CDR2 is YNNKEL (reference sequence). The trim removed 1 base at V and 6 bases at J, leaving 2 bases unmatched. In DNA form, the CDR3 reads TGTGCCAGCAGCCAAGGACAGGGGGGGGATACGCAGTATTTT. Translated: CASSQGQGGDTQYF.

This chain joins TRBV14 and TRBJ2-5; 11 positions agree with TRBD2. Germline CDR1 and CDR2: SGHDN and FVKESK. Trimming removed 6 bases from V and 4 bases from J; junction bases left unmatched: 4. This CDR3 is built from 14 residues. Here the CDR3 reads CASRPGLAGETQYF. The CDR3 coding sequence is TGTGCCAGCAGGCCCGGACTAGCGGGAGAGACCCAGTACTTC. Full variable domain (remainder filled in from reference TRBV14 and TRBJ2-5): EAGVTQFPSHSVIEKGQTVTLRCDPISGHDNLYWYRRVMGKEIKFLLHFVKESKQDESGMPNNRFLAERTGGTYSTLKVQPAELEDSGVYFCASRPGLAGETQYFGPGTRLLVL.

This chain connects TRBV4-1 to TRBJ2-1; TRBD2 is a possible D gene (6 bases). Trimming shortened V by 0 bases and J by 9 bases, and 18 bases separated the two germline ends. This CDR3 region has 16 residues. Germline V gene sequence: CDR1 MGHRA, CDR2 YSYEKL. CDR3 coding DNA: TGCGCCAGCAGCCAAGATGGCAGCGGGCCCGTTCGTGAGCAGTTCTTC. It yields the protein CASSQDGSGPVREQFF.

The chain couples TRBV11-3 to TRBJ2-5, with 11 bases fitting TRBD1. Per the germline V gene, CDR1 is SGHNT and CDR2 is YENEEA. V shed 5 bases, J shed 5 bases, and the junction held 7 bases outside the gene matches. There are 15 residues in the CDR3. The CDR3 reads CASSNRTGGLETQYF. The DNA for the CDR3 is TGTGCCAGCAGCAACCGGACAGGGGGCTTGGAGACCCAGTACTTC.

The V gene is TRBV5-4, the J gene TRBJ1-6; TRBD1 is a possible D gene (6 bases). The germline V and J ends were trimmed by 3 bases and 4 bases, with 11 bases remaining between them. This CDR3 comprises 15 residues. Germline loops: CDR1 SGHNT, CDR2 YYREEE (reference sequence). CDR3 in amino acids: CASSYRDIYNSPLHF. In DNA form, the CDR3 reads TGTGCCAGCAGCTACCGGGACATTTATAATTCACCCCTCCACTTT.

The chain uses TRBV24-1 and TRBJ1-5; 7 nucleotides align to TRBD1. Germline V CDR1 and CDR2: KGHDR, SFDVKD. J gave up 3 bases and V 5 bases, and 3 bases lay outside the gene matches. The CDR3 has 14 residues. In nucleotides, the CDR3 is TGTGCCACCAGTGCGGGACAGAACAATCAGCCCCAGCATTTT. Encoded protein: CATSAGQNNQPQHF.